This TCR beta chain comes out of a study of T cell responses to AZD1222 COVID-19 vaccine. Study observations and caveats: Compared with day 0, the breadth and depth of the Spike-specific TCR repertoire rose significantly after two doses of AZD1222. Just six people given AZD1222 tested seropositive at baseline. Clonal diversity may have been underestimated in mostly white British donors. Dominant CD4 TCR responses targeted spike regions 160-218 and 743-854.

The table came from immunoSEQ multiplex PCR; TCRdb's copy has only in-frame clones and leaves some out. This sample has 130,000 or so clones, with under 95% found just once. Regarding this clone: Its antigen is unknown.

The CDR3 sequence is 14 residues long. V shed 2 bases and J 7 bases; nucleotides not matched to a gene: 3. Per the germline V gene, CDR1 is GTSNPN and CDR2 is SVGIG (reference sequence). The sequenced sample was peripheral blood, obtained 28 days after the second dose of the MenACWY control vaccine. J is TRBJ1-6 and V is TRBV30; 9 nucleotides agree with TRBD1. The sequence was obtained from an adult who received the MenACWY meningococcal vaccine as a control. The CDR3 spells CAWSPGTGNSPLHF. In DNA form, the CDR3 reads TGTGCCTGGAGTCCAGGGACAGGGAATTCACCCCTCCACTTT.